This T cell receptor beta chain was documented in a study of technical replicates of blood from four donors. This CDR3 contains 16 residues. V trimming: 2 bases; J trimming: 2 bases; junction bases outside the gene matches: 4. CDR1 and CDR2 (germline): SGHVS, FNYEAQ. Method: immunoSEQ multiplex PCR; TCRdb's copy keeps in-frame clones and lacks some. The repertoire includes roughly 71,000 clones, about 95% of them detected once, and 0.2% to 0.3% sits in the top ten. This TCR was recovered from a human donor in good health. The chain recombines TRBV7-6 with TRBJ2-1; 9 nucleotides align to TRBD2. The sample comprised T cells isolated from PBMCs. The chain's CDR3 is CASSLIVAGAYNEQFF. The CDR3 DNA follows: TGTGCCAGCAGCTTAATAGTAGCGGGAGCCTACAATGAGCAGTTCTTC.